The rows below give T cell receptor beta chains drawn from one sample of a study of tumor-infiltrating lymphocytes in primary liver carcinoma. TCRdb called the multiplex PCR reads again in MiXCR, with one record for every CDR3 protein. The sample has fewer than 350,000 distinct CDR3 sequences; 65% are singletons. The sample comprised peripheral blood. Receptors were obtained from a man in his forties with primary liver carcinoma and hepatitis B virus infection. Both conserved end residues are part of each CDR3.

cdr3_length | j_call | v_call | cdr3_aa
16 | TRBJ2-1 | TRBV13 | CASSRRGTSCYNEQFF
14 | TRBJ1-1 | TRBV29-1 | CSVVISGGFSEALF
16 | TRBJ2-7 | TRBV6-6 | CASSLTPTGVPAEQYF
15 | TRBJ2-1 | TRBV6-5 | CASSPVAGGPYEQFF
15 | TRBJ2-4 | TRBV11-3 | CASSLGVRAKNIQYF
14 | TRBJ1-1 | TRBV28 | CASTPVSENTEAFF
14 | TRBJ2-1 | TRBV5-1 | CASSLITSESEQFF
13 | TRBJ2-2 | TRBV11-2 | CASTRWVAGELFF
14 | TRBJ1-2 | TRBV6-1 | CASSLRTANYGYTF
14 | TRBJ2-4 | TRBV6-1 | CASSWTGEVGNQYF
17 | TRBJ2-1 | TRBV4-1 | CASSRNVGLNNYNEQFF
14 | TRBJ2-7 | TRBV7-9 | CASSFGTDSYEQYF
12 | TRBJ2-7 | TRBV11-1 | CASSLGLHERYF
16 | TRBJ1-5 | TRBV6-1 | CASSEIRGQSNQPQHF
16 | TRBJ2-2 | TRBV11-2 | CASSSSTQANTGELFF
13 | TRBJ2-1 | TRBV10-1 | CASRRTRFGEQFF
16 | TRBJ2-3 | TRBV12-3/TRBV12-4 | CASTISAMGPTDTQYF
16 | TRBJ2-2 | TRBV11-2 | CVTTARLAGTTGELFF
18 | TRBJ2-7 | TRBV5-1 | CASSLAELNRVGSYEQYF
16 | TRBJ1-4 | TRBV5-4 | CASNLAPTGGDEKLFF
14 | TRBJ2-2 | TRBV6-2/TRBV6-3 | CASSGQGGTGELFF
14 | TRBJ2-1 | TRBV11-2 | CASSPRAGEGEQFF
16 | TRBJ1-4 | TRBV2 | CASRARTGSIKEELFF
14 | TRBJ2-1 | TRBV10-3 | CAISGGREGNEQFF
17 | TRBJ1-5 | TRBV19 | CASSILGRDYSNQPQHF
14 | TRBJ2-3 | TRBV28 | CAHGRGASTDTQYF
14 | TRBJ2-7 | TRBV11-2 | CASSSPSSGYEQYF
17 | TRBJ2-3 | TRBV5-4 | CASSGGGGTDLTDMQYF
15 | TRBJ2-3 | TRBV6-5 | CASNPGLAGTETQYF